This TCR beta chain is drawn from a study of T cells in tuberculosis. Study background: T cells were selected with CD1B tetramers loaded with glucose monomycolate. IGRA-negative adolescents, IGRA-positive adolescents with latent tuberculosis and adults with active tuberculosis formed this South African cohort.

Study-level results: A GMM-specific repertoire classifier reached about 90% accuracy, AUROC roughly 0.87.

A word on this clone: The antigen is not known.

The data were produced by immunoSEQ multiplex PCR, yet TCRdb's version contains in-frame clones alone and is incomplete. The sample shows 35,000 to 40,000 clones, about 94% of them seen only once. Trimming took 1 base from V and 0 from J, leaving 7 bases between them. This CDR3 has 15 residues. Germline values: CDR1 SGHDT, CDR2 YYEEEE. Sequenced: PBMCs. J is TRBJ2-2 and V is TRBV5-6; D unresolved. The receptor's source is a donor aged 10-30 years with latent tuberculosis or without tuberculosis infection. Some clones in this sample may be carry-over from other donors' samples. This CDR3 is CASSLLGSNTGELFF. CDR3 sequence (DNA): TGTGCCAGCAGCTTGCTCGGGTCGAACACCGGGGAGCTGTTTTTT. The variable domain in full, completed from reference TRBV5-6 and TRBJ2-2, reads DAGVTQSPTHLIKTRGQQVTLRCSPKSGHDTVSWYQQALGQGPQFIFQYYEEEERQRGNFPDRFSGHQFPNYSSELNVNALLLGDSALYLCASSLLGSNTGELFFGEGSRLTVL.